The 29 T cell receptor beta chains listed next were all sequenced from one sample in a study of blood T cell repertoires in COVID-19. The data were produced by immunoSEQ multiplex PCR, yet TCRdb's version contains in-frame clones alone and is incomplete. Among 120,000 to 150,000 clones listed, around 83% were seen once. Sequencing was done on a sample of PBMCs or T cells enriched from blood (not recorded which). Receptor source: a woman aged 45-59 years who had been exposed to COVID-19.

J is TRBJ2-2 and V is TRBV10-2, with D tentatively TRBD1 (6 bases). The CDR3 extends over 14 amino acids. Looked up from germline, CDR1 is WSHSY and CDR2 is SAAADI. V lost 6 bases to trimming and J lost 3 bases, with 11 bases between them. CDR3 nucleotide sequence: TGCGCCAGCAGACCACAGGGCGACACCGGGGAGCTGTTTTTT. As protein: CASRPQGDTGELFF.

The chain carries TRBV7-6 and TRBJ2-2; perhaps TRBD1 as D (5 bases). With 5 bases removed from V and 4 bases from J, the gap between germline ends came to 14 bases. Per germline, CDR1 SGHVS and CDR2 FNYEAQ. The CDR3 length is 15 residues. CDR3 DNA sequence: TGTGCCAGCAGCCGAATAAGGGGCAGCACCGGGGAGCTGTTTTTT. Translated, it gives CASSRIRGSTGELFF.

This rearrangement joins TRBV18 to TRBJ1-1; D is undetermined. This CDR3 spans 14 amino acids. V shed 1 base and J shed 1 base, with 7 bases lying between them. Germline V gene data show CDR1 as KGHSH and CDR2 as LQKENI. The CDR3 nucleotides are TGTGCCAGCTCACCACTGGCAGGGAACACTGAAGCTTTCTTT. This encodes CASSPLAGNTEAFF.

This clone came up once. The chain is built from TRBV4-1 and TRBJ2-1, with 9 bases fitting TRBD2. The CDR3 is made up of 17 amino acids. Germline CDR1 and CDR2: MGHRA and YSYEKL. The V gene end was trimmed by 5 bases and the J gene end by 4 bases; junction bases not matched to a gene: 12. CDR3 DNA: TGCGCCAGCAGCTCCATAGCGGGGGTCTCCAGGTACAATGAGCAGTTCTTC. Translating it yields CASSSIAGVSRYNEQFF.

The V gene is TRBV28, the J gene TRBJ1-6, with a weak D call TRBD1 (6 bases). V lost 6 bases to trimming and J lost 9 bases, with 18 bases between them. The CDR3 runs to 15 residues. Germline values: CDR1 MDHEN, CDR2 SYDVKM. The DNA of the CDR3 is TGTGCCAGCAGCCTACCTGGCGGGGGCGCTTCACCCCTCCACTTT. Encoded protein: CASSLPGGGASPLHF.

The chain has TRBV7-2 and TRBJ2-2; maybe TRBD1 (5 bases). V was cut by 1 base and J by 1 base, with 10 bases left in between. The CDR3 totals 16 residues. Germline V CDR1 and CDR2: SGHTA, FQGNSA. The CDR3 is CASSLVATENTGELFF. In DNA, the CDR3 is TGTGCCAGCAGCTTAGTGGCGACAGAGAACACCGGGGAGCTGTTTTTT.

The V call is TRBV2, the J call TRBJ2-7; D perhaps matches TRBD1 (6 bases). V lost 3 bases, J lost 0 bases, and 12 bases lay in between. This CDR3 has 15 amino acids. The germline CDR1 and CDR2 sequences are SNHLY and FYNNEI. CDR3 nucleotide sequence: TGTGCCAGCAGTGAGGGGACAATCCCCTCCTACGAGCAGTACTTC. Translated: CASSEGTIPSYEQYF. The full variable domain, completed using reference TRBV2 and TRBJ2-7, is EPEVTQTPSHQVTQMGQEVILRCVPISNHLYFYWYRQILGQKVEFLVSFYNNEISEKSEIFDDQFSVERPDGSNFTLKIRSTKLEDSAMYFCASSEGTIPSYEQYFGPGTRLTVT.

This chain connects TRBV5-1 to TRBJ2-7, with D tentatively TRBD2 (6 bases). V was clipped by 8 bases and J by 4 bases, with 13 bases between them. Germline V CDR1 and CDR2: SGHRS, YFSETQ. The CDR3 extends over 12 amino acids. The DNA of the CDR3 is TGCGCCAGTCGGGAGCCTCCTTACGAGCAGTACTTC. It encodes CASREPPYEQYF.

The chain recombines TRBV10-1 with TRBJ2-1, with D unclear. Germline-derived CDR1 and CDR2 are WNHNN and SYGVQD (reference sequence). V lost 0 bases to trimming and J lost 12 bases, with 9 bases between them. The CDR3 totals 12 residues. The CDR3 DNA reads as TGCGCCAGCAGTGAGTCCACTGAACGGCAGTTCTTC. Translating gives CASSESTERQFF.

For this clone: The same CDR3 can be traced to other DNA sequences in this sample. This rearrangement joins TRBV19 to TRBJ2-3; a possible D gene is TRBD2 (5 bases). In germline, CDR1 is LNHDA, CDR2 SQIVND (reference sequence). The CDR3 spans 15 residues. V was cut by 2 bases and J by 0 bases, with 9 bases left in between. CDR3 in amino acids: CASSILGVSTDTQYF. CDR3 DNA: TGTGCCAGTAGTATACTGGGAGTTAGCACAGATACGCAGTATTTT.

The chain couples TRBV2 to TRBJ1-2; TRBD1 matches at 8 bases. Germline CDR1 reads SNHLY; CDR2 reads FYNNEI. J gave up 7 bases and V 4 bases, and 8 bases lay outside the gene matches. CDR3 length: 14 amino acids. The CDR3 DNA reads as TGTGCCAGCAGTGGTTCGACAGGGGTCCGTGGCTACACCTTC. Residues: CASSGSTGVRGYTF. Full variable domain (missing parts from reference TRBV2 and TRBJ1-2): EPEVTQTPSHQVTQMGQEVILRCVPISNHLYFYWYRQILGQKVEFLVSFYNNEISEKSEIFDDQFSVERPDGSNFTLKIRSTKLEDSAMYFCASSGSTGVRGYTFGSGTRLTVV.

The J gene is TRBJ2-5, the V gene TRBV10-2; D call uncertain. CDR3 length: 16 amino acids. Germline-derived CDR1 and CDR2 are WSHSY and SAAADI. V was cut by 5 bases and J by 4 bases, with 20 bases left in between. CDR3 loop: CASSSGLAEKVETQYF. CDR3 nucleotides: TGCGCCAGCAGTTCAGGCCTGGCAGAAAAGGTAGAGACCCAGTACTTC.

The V call is TRBV27, the J call TRBJ2-5, with TRBD1 as a possible D gene (5 bases). Germline CDR1 and CDR2: MNHEY and SMNVEV (reference sequence). This CDR3 has 14 residues. V lost 4 bases, J lost 5 bases, and 14 bases lay in between. For the CDR3, the DNA is TGTGCCAGCAGTTCCGCCCCAAGGGGCGAGACCCAGTACTTC. As protein: CASSSAPRGETQYF.

This clone came up once. The rearrangement links TRBV11-3 to TRBJ2-1, with 11 bases lining up with TRBD1. The CDR3 totals 17 residues. Germline loops: CDR1 SGHNT, CDR2 YENEEA. The ends lost 0 bases at V and 5 bases at J; junction bases unmatched: 6. The CDR3 DNA is TGTGCCAGCAGCTTAGATCTAGGGACAGGGGGAAACAATGAGCAGTTCTTC. Its translation is CASSLDLGTGGNNEQFF.

This rearrangement joins TRBV6-2 or TRBV6-3 to TRBJ2-1; 12 nucleotides match TRBD2. With V trimmed by 5 bases and J by 7 bases, 9 bases remained unmatched. This CDR3 is 16 amino acids long. Germline V CDR1 and CDR2: MNHEY, SVGEGT. The CDR3 DNA reads TGTGCCAGCAGTCCCCAGACTAGCGGGAGTGGAAATGAGCAGTTCTTC. This sequence encodes CASSPQTSGSGNEQFF.

This rearrangement joins TRBV25-1 to TRBJ2-2, with 9 bases matching TRBD1. The CDR3 contains 17 residues. CDR1 MGHDK and CDR2 SYGVNS come from the germline V gene. With V trimmed by 6 bases and J by 3 bases, 11 bases remained unmatched. Here the CDR3 DNA reads TGTGCCAGCAGCATAGAACAGGGGGCGCCTTACACCGGGGAGCTGTTTTTT. Protein product: CASSIEQGAPYTGELFF.

With respect to this clone: The sample holds other DNA sequences that translate to the same CDR3. J is TRBJ2-3 and V is TRBV6-4, with TRBD2 matching 8 bases. Germline lookup yields CDR1 MRHNA and CDR2 SNTAGT. Trimming at V came to 3 bases and at J to 3 bases, leaving 2 bases not matched to a gene. The CDR3 contains 14 residues. This CDR3 reads CASSEAGGTDTQYF. The CDR3 bases are TGTGCCAGCAGTGAGGCGGGAGGTACAGATACGCAGTATTTT.

The chain combines TRBV11-3 with TRBJ1-3; 7 bases agree with TRBD1. The CDR3 spans 15 residues. Losses at the gene ends were 5 bases for V and 0 bases for J; bases not matched to a gene: 4. The germline CDR1 and CDR2 sequences are SGHNT and YENEEA. DNA of the CDR3: TGTGCCAGCAGCCTGACAGGGAGCTCTGGAAACACCATATATTTT. It yields the protein CASSLTGSSGNTIYF.

The chain combines TRBV9 with TRBJ2-7; D may be TRBD2 (5 bases). This CDR3 has 13 amino acids. Germline CDR1 SGDLS, CDR2 YYNGEE. The V gene lost 3 bases and the J gene lost 2 bases, with 9 bases spanning the gap. The CDR3 DNA sequence: TGTGCCAGCAGCGACGGACTTGCCTACGAGCAGTACTTC. Translation gives CASSDGLAYEQYF.

This rearrangement joins TRBV6-5 to TRBJ2-1, with D perhaps matching TRBD2 (6 bases). Germline V CDR1 and CDR2: MNHEY, SVGAGI. This CDR3 has 14 residues. Trimming stripped 5 bases from V and 10 bases from J, with 18 bases between. The CDR3 DNA sequence: TGTGCCAGCAGTCTGACGGGACTCAGCGTGGAGCAGTTCTTC. This codes for CASSLTGLSVEQFF.

In regard to this clone: The junction departs from germline at one end; a sequencing error may be responsible. CDR3 coding DNA: TGCGTCAGCAGCCAAGGGGAATGGGCGGGCACTGAAGCTTTCTTT. This gives the protein CVSSQGEWAGTEAFF. This chain connects TRBV4-1 to TRBJ1-1, with D maybe TRBD1 (5 bases). The CDR3 has 15 residues. The germline V gene encodes CDR1 MGHRA and CDR2 YSYEKL.

The V and J genes are TRBV27 and TRBJ2-3; TRBD2 matches at 9 bases. J gave up 5 bases and V 5 bases, and 5 bases lay outside the gene matches. CDR1 is MNHEY, CDR2 SMNVEV, per germline (reference sequence). The CDR3 is 14 residues long. The CDR3 nucleotides are TGTGCCAGCAGTCCTTTTAGCGGGGGAGATACGCAGTATTTT. Residues: CASSPFSGGDTQYF.

The rearrangement joins TRBV5-4 to TRBJ2-3; D is undetermined. There are 12 residues in the CDR3. Trimming took 4 bases from V and 6 from J, leaving 9 bases between them. The germline V gene has CDR1 SGHNT and CDR2 YYREEE (reference sequence). Written as DNA, the CDR3 is TGTGCCAGCAGCCTGGCCTTCGATACGCAGTATTTT. Its translation: CASSLAFDTQYF.

V is TRBV7-6 and J is TRBJ2-3; 10 bases fit TRBD2. This CDR3 has 16 amino acids. Germline CDR1 and CDR2: SGHVS and FNYEAQ. With V trimmed by 2 bases and J by 0 bases, 2 bases remained unmatched. The CDR3 here is CASSLRTSGSTDTQYF. CDR3 DNA: TGTGCCAGCAGCTTAAGGACTAGCGGTAGCACAGATACGCAGTATTTT.

The CDR3 region has the DNA TGTGCCACAGCCGAAGGGAAGACAGGGAGAGGTGAAAAACTGTTTTTT. Residues: CATAEGKTGRGEKLFF. The gene calls are TRBV7-9 and TRBJ1-4; the match to TRBD1 covers 7 bases. Germline V gives CDR1 SEHNR, CDR2 FQNEAQ (reference sequence). This CDR3 is 16 amino acids long. Trimming removed 10 bases from V and 7 bases from J; junction bases left unmatched: 18. The full variable domain, with the rest looked up from reference TRBV7-9 and TRBJ1-4, is DTGVSQNPRHKITKRGQNVTFRCDPISEHNRLYWYRQTLGQGPEFLTYFQNEAQLEKSRLLSDRFSAERPKGSFSTLEIQRTEQGDSAMYLCATAEGKTGRGEKLFFGSGTQLSVL.

The chain recombines TRBV20-1 with TRBJ2-5; D unclear. The CDR3 length is 11 residues. With 1 base removed from V and 5 bases from J, the gap between germline ends came to 5 bases. Germline CDR1 reads DFQATT; CDR2 reads SNEGSKA (reference sequence). CDR3 nucleotide sequence: TGCAGTGCTAGAGTCGGGGAGACCCAGTACTTC. This encodes CSARVGETQYF.

The rearrangement links TRBV7-9 to TRBJ2-5; 9 bases fit TRBD1. Per the germline V gene, CDR1 is SEHNR and CDR2 is FQNEAQ (reference sequence). The CDR3 runs to 17 residues. The V segment lost 0 bases and the J segment 6 bases; nucleotides outside the gene matches: 11. The DNA for the CDR3 is TGTGCCAGCAGCTTAGCGGGTGCAACAGGGGGCGGGAAGACCCAGTACTTC. This sequence encodes CASSLAGATGGGKTQYF.

J is TRBJ2-7 and V is TRBV6-5; 8 bases line up with TRBD1. V lost 6 bases and J lost 1; bases outside the gene matches: 2. CDR3 length: 13 amino acids. Germline-derived CDR1 and CDR2 are MNHEY and SVGAGI. CDR3 sequence: CASRRTGSYEQYF. The CDR3 DNA sequence: TGTGCCAGCAGAAGGACAGGGTCCTACGAGCAGTACTTC.

The rearrangement links TRBV15 to TRBJ1-5; D possibly corresponds to TRBD1 (6 bases). Germline V gene sequence: CDR1 LNHNV, CDR2 YYDKDF (reference sequence). V was cut by 5 bases and J by 7 bases, with 15 bases left in between. The CDR3 length is 14 residues. The CDR3 region has the DNA TGTGCCACCAGCTTACAACAGGGATCCCAGCCCCAGCATTTT. It specifies CATSLQQGSQPQHF.